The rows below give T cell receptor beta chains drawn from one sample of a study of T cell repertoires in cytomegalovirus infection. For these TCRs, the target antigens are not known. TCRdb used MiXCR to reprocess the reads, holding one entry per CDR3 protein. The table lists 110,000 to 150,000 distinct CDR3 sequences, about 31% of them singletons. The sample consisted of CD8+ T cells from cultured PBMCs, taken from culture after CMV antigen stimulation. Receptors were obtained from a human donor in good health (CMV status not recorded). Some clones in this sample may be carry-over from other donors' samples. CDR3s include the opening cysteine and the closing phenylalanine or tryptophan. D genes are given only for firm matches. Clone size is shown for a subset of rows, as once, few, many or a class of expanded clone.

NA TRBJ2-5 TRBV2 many TGTGCCAGCAGCTCAGGGGGGGGGGGACAAGAGACCCAGTACTTC CASSSGGGGQETQYF
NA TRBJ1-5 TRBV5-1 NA TGCGCCAGCAGCTTGTCCGGGACAAGGAATCAGCCCCAGCATTTT CASSLSGTRNQPQHF
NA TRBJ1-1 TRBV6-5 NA TGTGCCAGCAGTTACTGGGACATGGGTTTTAACACTGAAGCTTTCTTT CASSYWDMGFNTEAFF
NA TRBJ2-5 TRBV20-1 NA TGCAGTGCTAGAGATCGGAGGGAATCTGTGGGGACCCAGTACTTC CSARDRRESVGTQYF
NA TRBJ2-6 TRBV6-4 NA TGTGCCAGCAGTCCAATCCCAGGGGACCATTCTGGGGCCAACGTCCTGACTTTC CASSPIPGDHSGANVLTF
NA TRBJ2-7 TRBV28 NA TGTGCCAGCAGTTTTCGGGTCTCCTACGAGCAGTACTTC CASSFRVSYEQYF
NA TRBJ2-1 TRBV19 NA TGTGCCAGTAGTTCTCAGGGTTATGAGCAGTTCTTC CASSSQGYEQFF
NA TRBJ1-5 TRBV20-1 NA TGCAGTGCTAGATCCAGGGAAGAGGGGACCAATCAGCCCCAGCATTTT CSARSREEGTNQPQHF
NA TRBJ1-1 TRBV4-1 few TGCGCCAGCAGCCGATCCACAATGGGGAGGAACACTGAAGCTTTCTTT CASSRSTMGRNTEAFF
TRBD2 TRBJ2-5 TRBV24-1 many TGTGCCACCGGGGGCGCGGGGGGCACTGAGACCCAGTACTTC CATGGAGGTETQYF
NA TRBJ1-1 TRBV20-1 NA TGCAGTGCCCCCTCTAAGGGTAACACTGAAGCTTTCTTT CSAPSKGNTEAFF
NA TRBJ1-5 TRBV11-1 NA TGTGCCAGCTCCACGGGTAGGATCCGCAATCAGCCCCAGCATTTT CASSTGRIRNQPQHF
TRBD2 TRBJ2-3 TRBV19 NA TGTGCCAGTAGTATTTTCACTCGCGGGGGGGTTACTAGCACAGATACGCAGTATTTT CASSIFTRGGVTSTDTQYF
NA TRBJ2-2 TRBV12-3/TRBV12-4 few TGTGCCAGCCAGGGGATCAGCGGGGAGCTGTTTTTT CASQGISGELFF
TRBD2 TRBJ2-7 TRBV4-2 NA TGTGCCAGCAGCCAAGAGCGCGGGGGGCTTAGGAACGAGCAGTACTTC CASSQERGGLRNEQYF
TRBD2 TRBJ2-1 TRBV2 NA TGTGCCAGCCCCCTTCGACTAGCGGACAATGAGCAGTTCTTC CASPLRLADNEQFF
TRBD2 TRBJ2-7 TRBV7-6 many TGTGCCAGCAGCCAGACTAGCGGGGGGGACCCTACCTACGAGCAGTACTTC CASSQTSGGDPTYEQYF
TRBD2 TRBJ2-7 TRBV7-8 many TGTGCCAGCAGCTTTGCGGGGGGGCCGAATCATCCCCTTGGGGAGCAGTACTTC CASSFAGGPNHPLGEQYF
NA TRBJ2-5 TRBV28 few TGTGCCAGCAGTCTCTCAATAGGGGAGACCCAGTACTTC CASSLSIGETQYF
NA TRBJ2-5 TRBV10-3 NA TGTGCCATCAGTGAGTCGATTGGGGAACGAGAGACCCAGTACTTC CAISESIGERETQYF
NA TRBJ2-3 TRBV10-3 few TGTGCCATCAGTGTACAGTCCAACACAGATACGCAGTATTTT CAISVQSNTDTQYF
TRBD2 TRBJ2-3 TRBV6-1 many TGTGCCAGCAGTGCGGCTAGCGGGGCAGATACGCAGTATTTT CASSAASGADTQYF
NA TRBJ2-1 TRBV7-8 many TGTGCCAGCAGCCACCTCTGGGACAATGAGCAGTTCTTC CASSHLWDNEQFF
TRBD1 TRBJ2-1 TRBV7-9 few TGTGCCAGCAGTCAGGGGGCCCTTTACAATGAGCAGTTCTTC CASSQGALYNEQFF
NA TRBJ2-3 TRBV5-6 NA TGTGCCAGCAGCTTCGGAGTCCGAGGAACAGATACGCAGTATTTT CASSFGVRGTDTQYF
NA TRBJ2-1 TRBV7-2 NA TGTGCCAGCAGCTTAAAAGCCTCCTACAATGAGCAGTTCTTC CASSLKASYNEQFF
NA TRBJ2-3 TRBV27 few TGTGCCAGCAGTTTCGCAGGGGAGGCGCAGTATTTT CASSFAGEAQYF
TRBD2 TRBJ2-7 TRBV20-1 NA TGCAGTGCTAGTTTGTCGGGACTAGCGGGGGGTCCTTCCTACGAGCAGTACTTC CSASLSGLAGGPSYEQYF
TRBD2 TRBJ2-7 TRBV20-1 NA TGCAGTGCTAGAGGGGCGACTGTGACTAGCGTCAGGTGGGAGCAGTACTTC CSARGATVTSVRWEQYF
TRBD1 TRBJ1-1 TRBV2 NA TGTGCCAGCAGGGACGACAGGGCCACTGAAGCTTTCTTT CASRDDRATEAFF
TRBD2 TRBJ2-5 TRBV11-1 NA TGTGCCAGCAGCCGGACTAGCGGGGGGGATATCCAAGAGACCCAGTACTTC CASSRTSGGDIQETQYF
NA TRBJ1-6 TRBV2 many TGTGCCAGAGGGGGATTAACTGTCTCCTATAATTCACCCCTCCACTTT CARGGLTVSYNSPLHF
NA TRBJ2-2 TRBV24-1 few TGTGCCACCAGTGAGGGATCGCGCGCGGCCGGGGAGCTGTTTTTT CATSEGSRAAGELFF
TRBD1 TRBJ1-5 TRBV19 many TGTGCCAGTAGTCCCTTATACGGACAGGGGGCATTCAGTCAGCCCCAGCATTTT CASSPLYGQGAFSQPQHF
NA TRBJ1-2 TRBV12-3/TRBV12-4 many TGTGCCAGCACCACGATGGACGGCTTACTTAACTATGGCTACACCTTC CASTTMDGLLNYGYTF
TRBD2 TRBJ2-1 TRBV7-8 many TGTGCCAGCAGCTTGACTAGCGGGGGGACCAATGAGCAGTTCTTC CASSLTSGGTNEQFF
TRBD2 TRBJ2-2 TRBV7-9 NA TGTGCCAGCAGCCCGCTGGCTAGCGGGAACACCGGGGAGCTGTTTTTT CASSPLASGNTGELFF
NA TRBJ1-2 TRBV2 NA TGTGCCAGGACACAGGGCTTGGACTATGGCTACACCTTC CARTQGLDYGYTF
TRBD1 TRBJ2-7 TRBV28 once TGTGCCAGCAGTTTGGGCTCCGGGACAGCATCCTACGAGCAGTACTTC CASSLGSGTASYEQYF
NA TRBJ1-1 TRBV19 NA TGTGCCAGTAGTTTTGACTTGGGGACTGAAGCTTTCTTT CASSFDLGTEAFF
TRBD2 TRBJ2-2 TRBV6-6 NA TGTGCCAGCAGCCTAGCGGGGGCGGACACCGGGGAGCTGTTTTTT CASSLAGADTGELFF
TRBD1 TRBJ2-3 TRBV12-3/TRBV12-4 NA TGTACCAGCAGTCCAGGACAGGGTTTGGATACGCAGTATTTT CTSSPGQGLDTQYF
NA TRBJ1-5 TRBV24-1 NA TGTGCCACCAGTGCCGCGAATCAGCCCCAGCATTTT CATSAANQPQHF
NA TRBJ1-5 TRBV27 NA TGTGCCAGCGGGGGAAGGATAGGGTTAGGCAATCAGCCCCAGCATTTT CASGGRIGLGNQPQHF
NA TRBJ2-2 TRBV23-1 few TGCGCCAGCAGTCAATCGGCGGGCCTCGGCGGGGAGCTGTTTTTT CASSQSAGLGGELFF
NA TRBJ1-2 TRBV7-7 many TGTGCCAGCAGCTTCGAACAGCCAGGAATGGGCTACACCTTC CASSFEQPGMGYTF